The entry below gives a single T cell receptor (beta chain) sequence along with its context. The antigen is undetermined. The CDR3 totals 15 residues. Germline lookup yields CDR1 SNHLY and CDR2 FYNNEI. Trimming took off 7 bases at V and 2 bases at J, with 16 bases between the two ends. This record comes from a study of T-cell memory formation after mild COVID-19. Broader study findings: CD4+ bias marked clones expanding day 15 to 37, unlike balanced contracting clones.

cDNA libraries for TCR alpha and TCR beta, carrying sample barcodes and UMIs, came from 5'RACE with constant-segment primers. From the 5' RACE reads, TCRdb called clonotypes with MiXCR, one entry per CDR3 protein. The sample carries around 420,000 distinct CDR3 sequences, 20% to 25% recorded once. The TCR was taken from an adult woman who had mild COVID-19 (a few samples of this study predate the infection). Cell type and time point are not known. The material sequenced was PBMCs or a T cell subset sorted from them (not recorded which). This rearrangement joins TRBV2 to TRBJ2-3; either TRBD1 or TRBD2 may supply D (6 bases each). Here the CDR3 DNA reads TGTGCCAGCACCACACGGGGGCCGTCCACAGATACGCAGTATTTT. The encoded protein is CASTTRGPSTDTQYF.